This T cell receptor (beta chain) emerged from a study of T cell repertoires in cytomegalovirus infection (dated by TCRdb to between 2019 and 2020). Looking at the study overall: The peptide stimulations were aimed at well-studied HLA-B-restricted epitopes as well as recently identified HLA-C-restricted CMV epitopes, whose presentation resists viral immunomodulation. Because public TCR beta signatures pointed to carriage of CMV infection together with the matching HLA type, the HLA type of each donor mattered for the analysis. General findings and caveats noted by the study authors: The ex vivo response was dominated by HLA-C-restricted CMV-specific TCR beta clonotypes, which also provided the single most frequent clonotype in two of eight donors. In both this cohort and an independent cohort of several hundred donors, the cumulative frequency of public TCR beta family members distinguished carriers of CMV infection plus the relevant HLA type.

Trimmed from V: 5 bases; trimmed from J: 8 bases; junction bases lacking a gene match: 11. Including the terminal cysteine and phenylalanine, the CDR3 comprises 16 residues. Only the CDR3 part of the read is kept: 48 bases, read in frame from the first base. The germline V gene yields SGHTA for CDR1 and FQGNSA for CDR2. Instrument on record: Illumina HiSeq 1500. TCRdb reprocessed the public reads (quality trimming at Q25 with fastp, clone calling with MiXCR) and kept in-frame beta chains. Entries are consolidated by CDR3 protein sequence, retaining the most common genes and DNA. This sample comprises 650,000 to 900,000 distinct CDR3 sequences, 25% to 35% of them detected only once. Around 13% of the sample is held by the ten biggest clonotypes. This clonotype was recorded many times. The specificity of this receptor is unknown. Base qualities are not recorded, but no much larger clone differs from it by a single base.

Explained via the paper, the treatment or condition label denotes: in vitro stimulation with specific CMV peptide epitopes to enrich CMV-specific T cells. Rearrangement joined TRBV7-2 to TRBJ2-1, with 11 junctional bases fitting TRBD2. The receptor comes from a human donor in good health (CMV status not recorded). Some clones in this sample may be carry-over from other donors' samples. The sequences come from cultured CD8+ T cells from PBMCs, collected from culture after CMV antigen stimulation. In nucleotide form, the sequence is TGTGCCAGCAGCCTCTCCGGGACTAGCGGAATCTATGAGCAGTTCTTC. This yields the protein CASSLSGTSGIYEQFF. Reference TRBV7-2 and TRBJ2-1 genes cover what lies past the CDR3, so the full variable domain is GAGVSQSPSNKVTEKGKDVELRCDPISGHTALYWYRQSLGQGLEFLIYFQGNSAPDKSGLPSDRFSAERTGGSVSTLTIQRTQQEDSAVYLCASSLSGTSGIYEQFFGPGTRLTVL.